What follows are 21 T cell receptor beta chains derived from one specimen sequenced in a study of blood T cell repertoires in COVID-19. Using immunoSEQ multiplex PCR, the repertoire was profiled, and TCRdb retains in-frame clones only, with some absent. The table records around 130,000 clones, roughly 84% of them present only once. The sequenced sample was PBMCs or T cells enriched from blood (not recorded which). All receptors come from a woman aged 25 to 39 who had recovered from COVID-19.

The chain is built from TRBV29-1 and TRBJ2-3; 7 bases are shared with TRBD1. Germline V gene lookup returns CDR1 SQVTM and CDR2 ANQGSEA. V gave up 6 bases and J gave up 3 bases; unmatched junction bases: 6. CDR3 length equals 13 residues. The CDR3 nucleotides are TGCAGCGTAACAGGGGAGTGGACAGATACGCAGTATTTT. Translating gives CSVTGEWTDTQYF.

This clone rates as medium-sized. The rearrangement uses TRBV6-2 or TRBV6-3 and TRBJ2-1, with D tentatively TRBD2 (5 bases). The CDR3 extends over 14 amino acids. The V gene lost 0 bases and the J gene lost 9 bases, with 12 bases spanning the gap. Germline lookup yields CDR1 MNHEY and CDR2 SVGEGT. In DNA form, the CDR3 reads TGTGCCAGCAGTTACTCGATAGAAGGGAGTGAGCAGTTCTTC. Protein sequence: CASSYSIEGSEQFF.

This chain connects TRBV6-5 to TRBJ1-6; no reliable D call. Germline V gives CDR1 MNHEY, CDR2 SVGAGI. V shed 6 bases and J shed 0 bases, with 9 bases lying between them. The CDR3 is 15 amino acids. The CDR3: CASRVTSSYNSPLHF. The CDR3 nucleotides are TGTGCCAGCAGAGTCACGAGCTCCTATAATTCACCCCTCCACTTT.

This chain links TRBV29-1 with TRBJ2-3; TRBD2 matches at 12 bases. In germline, CDR1 is SQVTM, CDR2 ANQGSEA. CDR3 length: 15 residues. Unmatched junction bases numbered 9, after V lost 7 bases and J lost 4 bases. CDR3 coding DNA: TGCAGCGCCCCGGGACTAGCGGGTGATGCAGATACGCAGTATTTT. Residues: CSAPGLAGDADTQYF.

J is TRBJ1-2 and V is TRBV19; 7 bases are a match to TRBD1. The V and J ends lost 3 bases and 4 bases, in that order; junction bases with no gene match: 8. CDR1 and CDR2 from the germline V gene are LNHDA and SQIVND (reference sequence). The CDR3 is made up of 15 amino acids. The CDR3 protein is CASSIPGTESYGYTF. The CDR3 region has the DNA TGTGCCAGTAGTATTCCCGGGACAGAGAGCTATGGCTACACCTTC. Complete variable domain (other parts from reference TRBV19 and TRBJ1-2): DGGITQSPKYLFRKEGQNVTLSCEQNLNHDAMYWYRQDPGQGLRLIYYSQIVNDFQKGDIAEGYSVSREKKESFPLTVTSAQKNPTAFYLCASSIPGTESYGYTFGSGTRLTVV.

The chain carries TRBV9 and TRBJ2-3; 8 nucleotides match TRBD2. The CDR3 consists of 16 residues. J gave up 4 bases and V 0 bases, and 7 bases lay outside the gene matches. Germline V gene sequence: CDR1 SGDLS, CDR2 YYNGEE. The CDR3 nucleotides are TGTGCCAGCAGCGTAGACGCGGGGGGCCAGGCAGATACGCAGTATTTT. It specifies CASSVDAGGQADTQYF.

The chain couples TRBV5-4 to TRBJ2-3, with D perhaps matching TRBD2 (5 bases). From germline, CDR1 is SGHNT and CDR2 YYREEE (reference sequence). V was trimmed by 0 bases and J by 5 bases, leaving 7 bases between them. The CDR3 runs 13 residues. CDR3 protein: CASSLAAGDTQYF. CDR3 nucleotides: TGTGCCAGCAGCTTGGCCGCGGGAGATACGCAGTATTTT.

J is TRBJ2-1 and V is TRBV19; TRBD2 aligns across 8 bases. The CDR3 extends over 13 amino acids. Germline V gene lookup returns CDR1 LNHDA and CDR2 SQIVND (reference sequence). V lost 4 bases, J lost 9 bases, and 5 bases stayed unmatched. The CDR3 loop reads CASSTGLAGEQFF. In DNA form, the CDR3 reads TGTGCCAGTAGTACCGGACTAGCTGGTGAGCAGTTCTTC.

Turning to this clone: One end of the junction varies from germline; a read error may be responsible. This chain connects TRBV4-1 to TRBJ2-7, with TRBD2 identical over 8 bases. This CDR3 region has 18 residues. The germline CDR1 and CDR2 sequences are MGHRA and YSYEKL. CDR3 in DNA: TGCGCCCGCAGCCAAGATCGGGGGACGGGGGGGCGGAGGTCCGAGCAGTACTTC. It encodes CARSQDRGTGGRRSEQYF.

CDR3 nucleotide sequence: TGTGCCTGGAGTGTGACAGTCCCGAACACTGAAGCTTTCTTT. As protein: CAWSVTVPNTEAFF. The genes are TRBV30 and TRBJ1-1, with D maybe TRBD1 (5 bases). Germline loops: CDR1 GTSNPN, CDR2 SVGIG (reference sequence). The V end was cut by 0 bases, the J end by 1 base, with 9 bases between. CDR3 length: 14 amino acids.

The chain couples TRBV6-5 to TRBJ1-1; no firm D call. Germline loops: CDR1 MNHEY, CDR2 SVGAGI. The germline V and J ends were trimmed by 5 bases and 4 bases, with 11 bases remaining between them. The CDR3 runs 13 residues. Here the CDR3 reads CASSPPRGTEAFF. CDR3 nucleotides: TGTGCCAGCAGTCCACCTCGGGGCACTGAAGCTTTCTTT.

The chain combines TRBV18 with TRBJ2-7; possibly TRBD1 for D (5 bases). This CDR3 spans 13 amino acids. Germline V gives CDR1 KGHSH, CDR2 LQKENI. V lost 2 bases, J lost 5 bases, and 10 bases lay in between. The CDR3 is CASSPTQGNEQYF. The CDR3 DNA is TGTGCCAGCTCACCAACCCAGGGTAACGAGCAGTACTTC.

In its sample, this clone was seen once. V is TRBV24-1 and J is TRBJ2-2, with D tentatively TRBD2 (6 bases). The CDR3 covers 18 residues. V was cut by 1 base and J by 4 bases, with 18 bases left in between. Germline-derived CDR1 and CDR2 are KGHDR and SFDVKD. The CDR3 DNA reads as TGTGCCACCAGTGATTTTTCGAGGATCCGGGGGAGCACCGGGGAGCTGTTTTTT. Protein: CATSDFSRIRGSTGELFF.

The count of this clone is one. CDR3 in amino acids: CASSASGGVQETQYF. The CDR3 bases are TGTGCCAGCAGCGCTAGCGGGGGAGTCCAAGAGACCCAGTACTTC. This sequence joins TRBV7-8 and TRBJ2-5; 10 bases line up with TRBD2. The CDR3 sequence is 15 residues long. J gave up 1 base and V 5 bases, and 4 bases lay outside the gene matches. Germline V gives CDR1 SGHVS, CDR2 FQNEAQ. The full variable domain, in which reference TRBV7-8 and TRBJ2-5 provide the parts outside the CDR3, is GAGVSQSPRYKVAKRGQDVALRCDPISGHVSLFWYQQALGQGPEFLTYFQNEAQLDKSGLPSDRFFAERPEGSVSTLKIQRTQQEDSAVYLCASSASGGVQETQYFGPGTRLLVL.

This clone was seen only once. V gene TRBV30 combines with J gene TRBJ1-2; 8 bases are a match to TRBD1. J was trimmed by 8 bases and V by 2 bases; bases with no gene match: 10. CDR1 and CDR2 from the germline V gene are GTSNPN and SVGIG (reference sequence). This CDR3 spans 14 amino acids. Here the CDR3 reads CAWSMAGGAKGYTF. Written as DNA, the CDR3 is TGTGCCTGGAGTATGGCAGGGGGCGCGAAAGGCTACACCTTC. Looking up the rest from reference TRBV30 and TRBJ1-2 gives the full variable domain: SQTIHQWPATLVQPVGSPLSLECTVEGTSNPNLYWYRQAAGRGLQLLFYSVGIGQISSEVPQNLSASRPQDRQFILSSKKLLLSDSGFYLCAWSMAGGAKGYTFGSGTRLTVV.

The V and J genes are TRBV18 and TRBJ2-1; 8 nucleotides line up with TRBD2. This CDR3 has 15 amino acids. Germline V gene sequence: CDR1 KGHSH, CDR2 LQKENI. V lost 3 bases and J lost 6; bases outside the gene matches: 7. For the CDR3, the DNA is TGTGCCAGCTCACCGAAAGCGGGAGTTTTCAATGAGCAGTTCTTC. It translates to CASSPKAGVFNEQFF. Together with reference TRBV18 and TRBJ2-1, the CDR3 gives the full variable domain: NAGVMQNPRHLVRRRGQEARLRCSPMKGHSHVYWYRQLPEEGLKFMVYLQKENIIDESGMPKERFSAEFPKEGPSILRIQQVVRGDSAAYFCASSPKAGVFNEQFFGPGTRLTVL.

The chain links TRBV28 to TRBJ1-6, with TRBD1 as a possible D gene (5 bases). Germline lookup yields CDR1 MDHEN and CDR2 SYDVKM. CDR3 length: 16 residues. Trimming pared 6 bases from V and 8 bases from J, leaving 20 bases between. The CDR3 loop is CASSRLDSPNDSPLHF. The CDR3 DNA follows: TGTGCCAGCAGCCGTCTCGACAGCCCTAACGATTCACCCCTCCACTTT. Variable domain in full (rest from reference TRBV28 and TRBJ1-6): DVKVTQSSRYLVKRTGEKVFLECVQDMDHENMFWYRQDPGLGLRLIYFSYDVKMKEKGDIPEGYSVSREKKERFSLILESASTNQTSMYLCASSRLDSPNDSPLHFGNGTRLTVT.

The V call is TRBV21-1, the J call TRBJ1-2; the D call in the table, TRBD1, was not verified against the DNA. TRBV21-1 is given as a pseudogene. The CDR3 has 15 amino acids. CDR3 residues: CASSCPGQPNYGYTF. CDR3 bases: TGTGCCAGCAGCTGTCCGGGACAGCCAAACTATGGCTACACCTTC.

The chain carries TRBV5-1 and TRBJ1-4; TRBD1 aligns across 12 bases. The V and J ends lost 4 bases and 7 bases, in that order; junction bases with no gene match: 17. The CDR3 covers 19 residues. The germline V gene encodes CDR1 SGHRS and CDR2 YFSETQ. CDR3 DNA sequence: TGCGCCAGCAGCCTGTTTGGGACAGGGGGCAATCGAGGTAGTGAAAAACTGTTTTTT. The encoded protein is CASSLFGTGGNRGSEKLFF.

The chain combines TRBV7-3 with TRBJ2-1; 10 bases fit TRBD2. The J segment lost 7 bases and the V segment lost 1 base, leaving 10 bases of the junction unmatched. The V gene's germline CDR1 is SGHTA and CDR2 FQGTGA. This CDR3 region has 17 residues. CDR3 nucleotide sequence: TGTGCCAGCAGCTTAATCGCTAGCGGGAGTATGAATAATGAGCAGTTCTTC. It specifies CASSLIASGSMNNEQFF.

The chain recombines TRBV9 with TRBJ2-2, with D possibly matching TRBD2 (6 bases). Germline V gene lookup returns CDR1 SGDLS and CDR2 YYNGEE. Trimming left V 1 base short and J 2 bases short, with 12 bases between. This CDR3 comprises 16 residues. The CDR3 protein is CASSVRKAGNTGELFF. CDR3 nucleotide sequence: TGTGCCAGCAGCGTACGTAAAGCGGGTAACACCGGGGAGCTGTTTTTT.